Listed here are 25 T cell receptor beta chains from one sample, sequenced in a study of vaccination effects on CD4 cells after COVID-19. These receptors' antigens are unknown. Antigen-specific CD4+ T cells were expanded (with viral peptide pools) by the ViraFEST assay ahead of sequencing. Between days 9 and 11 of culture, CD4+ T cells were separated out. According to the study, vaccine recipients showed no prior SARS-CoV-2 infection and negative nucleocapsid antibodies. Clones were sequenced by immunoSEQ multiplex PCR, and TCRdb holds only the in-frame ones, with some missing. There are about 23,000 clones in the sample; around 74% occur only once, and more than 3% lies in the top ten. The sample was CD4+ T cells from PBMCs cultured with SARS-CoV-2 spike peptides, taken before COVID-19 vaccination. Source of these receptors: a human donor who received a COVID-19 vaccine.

The CDR3, as DNA: TGTGCCAGCAGCCCGCATCCCCGGGACAGGGTGAGGACCGGGGAGCTGTTTTTT. Amino acids: CASSPHPRDRVRTGELFF. V gene TRBV7-9 combines with J gene TRBJ2-2, with 9 bases that match TRBD1. Germline V gene sequence: CDR1 SEHNR, CDR2 FQNEAQ (reference sequence). There are 18 residues in the CDR3. V shed 5 bases and J 5 bases; nucleotides not matched to a gene: 15.

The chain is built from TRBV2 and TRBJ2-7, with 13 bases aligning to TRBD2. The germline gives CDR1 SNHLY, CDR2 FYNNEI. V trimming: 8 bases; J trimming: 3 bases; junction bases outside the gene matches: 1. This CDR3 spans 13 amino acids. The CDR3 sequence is CASRTSGSYEQYF. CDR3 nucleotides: TGTGCCAGCCGGACTAGCGGGAGCTACGAGCAGTACTTC.

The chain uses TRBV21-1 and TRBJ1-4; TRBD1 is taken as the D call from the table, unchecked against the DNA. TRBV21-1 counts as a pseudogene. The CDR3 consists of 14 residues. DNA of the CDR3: TGTGCCAGCAGCAAAGGGCTGGCCACTGAAAAACTGTTTTTT. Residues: CASSKGLATEKLFF.

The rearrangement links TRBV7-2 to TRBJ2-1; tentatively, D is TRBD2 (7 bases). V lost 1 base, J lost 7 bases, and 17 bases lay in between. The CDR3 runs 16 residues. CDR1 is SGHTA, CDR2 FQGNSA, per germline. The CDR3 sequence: CASSLVVGGAWNEQFF. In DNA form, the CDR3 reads TGTGCCAGCAGCTTAGTTGTAGGGGGGGCGTGGAATGAGCAGTTCTTC.

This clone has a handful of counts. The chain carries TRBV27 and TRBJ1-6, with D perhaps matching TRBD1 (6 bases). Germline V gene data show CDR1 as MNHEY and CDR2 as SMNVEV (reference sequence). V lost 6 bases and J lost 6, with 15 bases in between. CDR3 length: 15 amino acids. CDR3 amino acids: CASSLQGRVNSPLHF. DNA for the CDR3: TGTGCCAGCAGCCTACAGGGACGGGTTAATTCACCCCTCCACTTT.

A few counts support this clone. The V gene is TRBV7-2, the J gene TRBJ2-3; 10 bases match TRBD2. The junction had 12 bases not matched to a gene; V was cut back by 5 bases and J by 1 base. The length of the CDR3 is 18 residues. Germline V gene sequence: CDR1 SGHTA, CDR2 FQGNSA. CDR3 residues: CASSLSGGAFVGTDTQYF. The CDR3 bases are TGTGCCAGCAGCCTGAGCGGGGGGGCCTTCGTGGGCACAGATACGCAGTATTTT.

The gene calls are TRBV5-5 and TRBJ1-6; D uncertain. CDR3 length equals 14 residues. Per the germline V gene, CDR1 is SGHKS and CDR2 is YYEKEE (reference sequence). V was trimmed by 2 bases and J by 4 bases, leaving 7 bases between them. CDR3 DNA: TGTGCCAGCAGCTTCGGACGGTATAATTCACCCCTCCACTTT. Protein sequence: CASSFGRYNSPLHF.

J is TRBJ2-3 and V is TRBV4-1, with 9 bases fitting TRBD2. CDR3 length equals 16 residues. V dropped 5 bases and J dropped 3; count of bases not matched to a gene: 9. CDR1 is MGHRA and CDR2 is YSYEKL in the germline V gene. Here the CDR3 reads CASSARGGARTDTQYF. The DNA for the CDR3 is TGCGCCAGCAGCGCTCGCGGGGGGGCAAGAACAGATACGCAGTATTTT.

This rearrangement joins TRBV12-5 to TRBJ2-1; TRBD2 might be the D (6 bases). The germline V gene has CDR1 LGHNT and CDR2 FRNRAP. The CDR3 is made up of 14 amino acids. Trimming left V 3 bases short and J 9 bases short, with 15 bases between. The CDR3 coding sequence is TGTGCTAGTGGTTTCGCGGGGCGTTCGGGTGAGCAGTTCTTC. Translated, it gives CASGFAGRSGEQFF.

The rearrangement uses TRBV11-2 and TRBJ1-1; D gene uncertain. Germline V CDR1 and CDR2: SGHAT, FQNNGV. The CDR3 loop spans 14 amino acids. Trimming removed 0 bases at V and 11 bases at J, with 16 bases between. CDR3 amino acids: CASSLDLGMRKAFF. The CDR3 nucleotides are TGTGCCAGCAGCTTAGATCTCGGGATGAGAAAGGCTTTCTTT. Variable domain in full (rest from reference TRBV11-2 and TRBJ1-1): EAGVAQSPRYKIIEKRQSVAFWCNPISGHATLYWYQQILGQGPKLLIQFQNNGVVDDSQLPKDRFSAERLKGVDSTLKIQPAKLEDSAVYLCASSLDLGMRKAFFGQGTRLTVV.

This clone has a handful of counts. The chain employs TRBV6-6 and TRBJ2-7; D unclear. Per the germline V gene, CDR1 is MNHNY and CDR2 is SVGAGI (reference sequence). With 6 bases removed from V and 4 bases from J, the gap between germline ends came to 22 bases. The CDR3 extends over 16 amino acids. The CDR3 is CASSRRGGQREYEQYF. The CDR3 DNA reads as TGTGCCAGCAGCCGCCGTGGTGGCCAGCGAGAATACGAGCAGTACTTC.

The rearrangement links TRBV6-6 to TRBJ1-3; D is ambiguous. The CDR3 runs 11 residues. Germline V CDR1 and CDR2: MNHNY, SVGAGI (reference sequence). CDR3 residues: CASNSGNTIYF. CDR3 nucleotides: TGTGCGAGTAACTCTGGAAACACCATATATTTT.

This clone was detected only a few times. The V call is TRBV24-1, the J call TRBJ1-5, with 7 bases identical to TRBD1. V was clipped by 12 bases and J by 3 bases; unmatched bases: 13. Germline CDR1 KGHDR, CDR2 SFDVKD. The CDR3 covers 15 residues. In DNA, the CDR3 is TGTGCCGCGCCACCTACGGACAGGTTCAATCAGCCCCAGCATTTT. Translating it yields CAAPPTDRFNQPQHF.

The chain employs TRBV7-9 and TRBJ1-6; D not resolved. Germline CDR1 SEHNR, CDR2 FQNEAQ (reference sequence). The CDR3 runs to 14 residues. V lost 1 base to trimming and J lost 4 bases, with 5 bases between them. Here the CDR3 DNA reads TGTGCCAGCAGCTTAGAACAGTATAATTCACCCCTCCACTTT. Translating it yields CASSLEQYNSPLHF.

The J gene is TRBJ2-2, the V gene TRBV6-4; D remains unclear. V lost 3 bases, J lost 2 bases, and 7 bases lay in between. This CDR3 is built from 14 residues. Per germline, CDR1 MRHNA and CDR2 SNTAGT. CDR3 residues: CASSEEENTGELFF. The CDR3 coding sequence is TGTGCCAGCAGTGAAGAGGAAAACACCGGGGAGCTGTTTTTT.

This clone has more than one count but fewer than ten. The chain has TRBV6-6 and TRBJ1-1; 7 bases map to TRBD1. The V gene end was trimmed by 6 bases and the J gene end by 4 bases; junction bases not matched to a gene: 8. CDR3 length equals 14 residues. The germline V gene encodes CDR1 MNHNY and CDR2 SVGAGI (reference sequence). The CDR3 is CASRFDRAGTEAFF. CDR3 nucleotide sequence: TGTGCCAGCAGGTTCGACAGGGCGGGCACTGAAGCTTTCTTT.

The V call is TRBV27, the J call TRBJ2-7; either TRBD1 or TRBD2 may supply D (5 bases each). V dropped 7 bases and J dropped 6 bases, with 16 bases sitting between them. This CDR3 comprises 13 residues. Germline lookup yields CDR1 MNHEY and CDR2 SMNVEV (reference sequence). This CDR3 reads CASKTGTPPEQYF. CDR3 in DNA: TGTGCCAGCAAGACCGGGACCCCCCCCGAGCAGTACTTC.

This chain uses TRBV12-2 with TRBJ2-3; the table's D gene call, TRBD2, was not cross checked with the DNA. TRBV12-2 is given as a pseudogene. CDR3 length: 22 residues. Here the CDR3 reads CASRLGPVATSGGLRYTDTQYF. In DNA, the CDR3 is TGTGCAAGTCGCTTAGGCCCTGTTGCTACTAGCGGGGGGCTCCGATACACAGATACGCAGTATTTT.

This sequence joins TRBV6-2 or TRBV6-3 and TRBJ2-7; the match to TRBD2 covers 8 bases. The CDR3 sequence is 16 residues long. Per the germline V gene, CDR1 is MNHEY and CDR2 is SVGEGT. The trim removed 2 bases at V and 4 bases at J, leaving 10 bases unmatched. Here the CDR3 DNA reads TGTGCCAGCAGTTACGGGTTTCGGGGGGGACGATACGAGCAGTACTTC. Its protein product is CASSYGFRGGRYEQYF.

CDR3 in amino acids: CASSQRTGRNEQYF. CDR3 bases: TGTGCCAGCAGCCAGCGGACAGGGAGGAACGAGCAGTACTTC. The V and J genes are TRBV7-8 and TRBJ2-7, with 8 bases fitting TRBD1. V shed 5 bases, J shed 5 bases, and the junction held 8 bases outside the gene matches. The CDR3 spans 14 residues. Germline lookup yields CDR1 SGHVS and CDR2 FQNEAQ.

The CDR3: CASSFGARDRGTDTQYF. CDR3 bases: TGTGCCAGCAGCTTTGGGGCCAGGGACAGGGGCACAGATACGCAGTATTTT. The chain recombines TRBV11-2 with TRBJ2-3, with TRBD1 identical over 9 bases. The CDR3 is 17 amino acids. V dropped 3 bases and J dropped 1; count of bases not matched to a gene: 8. The V gene's germline CDR1 is SGHAT and CDR2 FQNNGV.

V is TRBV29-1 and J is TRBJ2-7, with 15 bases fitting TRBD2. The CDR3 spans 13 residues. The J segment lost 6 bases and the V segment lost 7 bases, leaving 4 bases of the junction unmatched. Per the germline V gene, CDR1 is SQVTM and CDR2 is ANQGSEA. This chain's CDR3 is CSGGTSGRSEQYF. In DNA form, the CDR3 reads TGCAGCGGCGGGACTAGCGGGAGGTCCGAGCAGTACTTC.

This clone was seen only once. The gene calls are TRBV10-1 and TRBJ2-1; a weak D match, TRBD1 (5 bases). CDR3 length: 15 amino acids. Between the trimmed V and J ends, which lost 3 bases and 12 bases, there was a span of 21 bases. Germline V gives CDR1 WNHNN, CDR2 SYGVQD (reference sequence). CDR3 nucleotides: TGCGCCAGCAGTGACCAAACAATTACAGGTTGGGGGCAGTTCTTC. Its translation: CASSDQTITGWGQFF.

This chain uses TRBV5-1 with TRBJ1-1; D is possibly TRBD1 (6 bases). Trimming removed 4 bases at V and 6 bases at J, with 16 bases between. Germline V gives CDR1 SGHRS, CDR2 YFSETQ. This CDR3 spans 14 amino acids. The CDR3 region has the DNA TGCGCCAGCAGCCGAGGGGCAGGGGAGGCTGAAGCTTTCTTT. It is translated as CASSRGAGEAEAFF.

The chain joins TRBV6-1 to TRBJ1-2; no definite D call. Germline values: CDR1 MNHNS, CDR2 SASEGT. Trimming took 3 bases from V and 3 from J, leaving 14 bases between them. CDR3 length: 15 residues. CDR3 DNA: TGTGCCAGCAGTGAGGGAATCACAGTTGACTATGGCTACACCTTC. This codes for CASSEGITVDYGYTF.